Listed below are T cell receptor beta chains from one sample, sequenced in a study of early T cells in non-severe SARS-CoV-2 infection. TCRdb reanalysed the 5' RACE reads using MiXCR and keeps one entry per CDR3 protein. The profile shows around 59,000 distinct CDR3 sequences, approximately 13% of them singletons. Sequenced sample: whole blood. The receptor set was obtained from an adult who was a healthcare worker with PCR-confirmed SARS-CoV-2 infection or an uninfected control (not recorded which). CDR3s include the opening cysteine and the closing phenylalanine or tryptophan. D genes are given only for firm matches. Clone sizes are given selectively: once, few, many, or a class where the clone is expanded.

V: TRBV7-6; J: TRBJ1-2; size: -; D: TRBD1; CDR3: CASSFDRGNYGYTF; DNA: TGTGCCAGCAGCTTCGACAGGGGGAACTATGGCTACACCTTC
V: TRBV5-6; J: TRBJ1-2; size: few; D: -; CDR3: CASADYYGYTF; DNA: TGTGCCAGCGCTGATTACTATGGCTACACCTTC
V: TRBV29-1; J: TRBJ2-1; size: -; D: TRBD1; CDR3: CSVDRDRGMNEQFF; DNA: TGCAGCGTGGACCGGGACAGGGGGATGAATGAGCAGTTCTTC
V: TRBV9; J: TRBJ2-7; size: few; D: -; CDR3: CASSPWSEVNEQYF; DNA: TGTGCCAGCAGCCCCTGGAGCGAGGTGAACGAGCAGTACTTC
V: TRBV27; J: TRBJ2-7; size: many; D: TRBD2; CDR3: CASSLESGAYYEQYF; DNA: TGTGCCAGCAGTCTCGAGAGCGGGGCCTACTACGAGCAGTACTTC
V: TRBV7-9; J: TRBJ2-7; size: many; D: -; CDR3: CASSPVARYYEQYF; DNA: TGTGCCAGCAGCCCAGTTGCGCGGTACTACGAGCAGTACTTC
V: TRBV2; J: TRBJ2-7; size: many; D: TRBD2; CDR3: CASSEGIAGGPSDYEQYF; DNA: TGTGCCAGCAGTGAAGGGATAGCGGGAGGGCCGAGCGACTACGAGCAGTACTTC
V: TRBV28; J: TRBJ2-7; size: -; D: TRBD2; CDR3: CASSSAGGGDYEQYF; DNA: TGTGCCAGCAGTTCCGCCGGGGGAGGGGACTACGAGCAGTACTTC
V: TRBV19; J: TRBJ2-1; size: -; D: -; CDR3: CASSPRIHPSSYNEQFF; DNA: TGTGCCAGTAGTCCTCGAATTCACCCGAGCTCCTACAATGAGCAGTTCTTC
V: TRBV3-1; J: TRBJ2-2; size: few; D: -; CDR3: CASSHGIRNGELFF; DNA: TGTGCCAGCAGCCACGGGATCCGTAATGGGGAGCTGTTTTTT
V: TRBV30; J: TRBJ1-5; size: many; D: TRBD1; CDR3: CAWSGGQSSNQPQHF; DNA: TGTGCCTGGAGTGGGGGACAGTCTAGCAATCAGCCCCAGCATTTT
V: TRBV28; J: TRBJ2-5; size: -; D: -; CDR3: CASSFTETQETQYF; DNA: TGTGCCAGCAGTTTCACGGAGACCCAAGAGACCCAGTACTTC
V: TRBV7-2; J: TRBJ2-5; size: -; D: TRBD2; CDR3: CASSPVPGLAETQYF; DNA: TGTGCCAGCAGCCCTGTCCCGGGACTAGCAGAGACCCAGTACTTC
V: TRBV5-1; J: TRBJ2-7; size: many; D: -; CDR3: CASSLAGSYEQYF; DNA: TGCGCCAGCAGCTTGGCTGGCAGCTACGAGCAGTACTTC
V: TRBV5-1; J: TRBJ2-4; size: few; D: -; CDR3: CASRRDSTKNIQYF; DNA: TGCGCCAGCAGACGAGACTCGACCAAAAACATTCAGTACTTC
V: TRBV28; J: TRBJ2-7; size: -; D: -; CDR3: CASRSGAVGSYEQYF; DNA: TGTGCCAGCAGATCAGGGGCCGTAGGGTCCTACGAGCAGTACTTC
V: TRBV9; J: TRBJ2-5; size: few; D: TRBD1; CDR3: CASSVGDRAETQYF; DNA: TGTGCCAGCAGCGTAGGCGACAGGGCGGAGACCCAGTACTTC
V: TRBV7-6; J: TRBJ2-2; size: medium-sized; D: -; CDR3: CASSLASGAGELFF; DNA: TGTGCCAGCAGCTTAGCGAGTGGCGCCGGGGAGCTGTTTTTT
V: TRBV3-1; J: TRBJ2-7; size: few; D: TRBD1; CDR3: CASSLRDRGGEQYF; DNA: TGTGCCAGCAGCCTCCGGGACAGGGGGGGCGAGCAGTACTTC
V: TRBV28; J: TRBJ1-6; size: few; D: -; CDR3: CASSLIVSPLHF; DNA: TGTGCCAGCAGTTTAATCGTTTCACCCCTCCACTTT
V: TRBV7-3; J: TRBJ1-3; size: many; D: -; CDR3: CASSLTKGAGNTIYF; DNA: TGTGCCAGCAGCTTAACGAAAGGGGCTGGAAACACCATATATTTT
V: TRBV7-9; J: TRBJ2-5; size: -; D: -; CDR3: CASSSHGAQYF; DNA: TGTGCCAGCAGCTCCCACGGAGCCCAGTACTTC
V: TRBV29-1; J: TRBJ1-1; size: few; D: -; CDR3: CSVSVRTEAFF; DNA: TGCAGCGTTTCCGTTCGGACTGAAGCTTTCTTT
V: TRBV27; J: TRBJ1-6; size: few; D: -; CDR3: CASSFYGGRPDSPLHF; DNA: TGTGCCAGCAGTTTCTATGGGGGACGTCCGGATTCACCCCTCCACTTT
V: TRBV29-1; J: TRBJ2-1; size: many; D: TRBD1; CDR3: CSALEGTGINEQFF; DNA: TGCAGCGCGTTGGAAGGGACAGGGATCAATGAGCAGTTCTTC
V: TRBV3-1; J: TRBJ2-7; size: -; D: -; CDR3: CASSQSSYEQYF; DNA: TGTGCCAGCAGCCAGAGCTCCTACGAGCAGTACTTC
V: TRBV7-3; J: TRBJ2-2; size: many; D: -; CDR3: CASSLGRVGTGELFF; DNA: TGTGCCAGCAGCTTAGGCAGGGTTGGCACCGGGGAGCTGTTTTTT
V: TRBV5-1; J: TRBJ2-1; size: few; D: -; CDR3: CASSSEGGLENEQFF; DNA: TGCGCCAGCAGCTCGGAGGGGGGACTTGAGAATGAGCAGTTCTTC
V: TRBV30; J: TRBJ1-1; size: -; D: TRBD1; CDR3: CASDRINTEAFF; DNA: TGTGCCTCGGACAGGATCAACACTGAAGCTTTCTTT
V: TRBV7-2; J: TRBJ1-1; size: many; D: -; CDR3: CASSLEANTEAFF; DNA: TGTGCCAGCAGCTTGGAAGCTAACACTGAAGCTTTCTTT
V: TRBV14; J: TRBJ1-6; size: few; D: -; CDR3: CASSQGRQNSPLHF; DNA: TGTGCCAGCAGCCAGGGAAGACAGAATTCACCCCTCCACTTT
V: TRBV3-1; J: TRBJ2-1; size: few; D: TRBD2; CDR3: CASSQLAGAVNEQFF; DNA: TGTGCCAGCAGCCAGCTAGCGGGAGCGGTCAATGAGCAGTTCTTC
V: TRBV28; J: TRBJ2-6; size: many; D: -; CDR3: CASSSGTFGANVLTF; DNA: TGTGCCAGCAGCTCAGGGACATTCGGGGCCAACGTCCTGACTTTC
V: TRBV7-2; J: TRBJ2-1; size: -; D: TRBD2; CDR3: CASSLKVLAGVDEQFF; DNA: TGTGCCAGCAGCTTAAAGGTCCTAGCGGGAGTAGATGAGCAGTTCTTC
V: TRBV12-3/TRBV12-4; J: TRBJ2-3; size: -; D: TRBD2; CDR3: CASSLLAGKQYF; DNA: TGTGCCAGCAGTCTCCTAGCGGGAAAGCAGTATTTT
V: TRBV7-2; J: TRBJ1-2; size: -; D: -; CDR3: CASSLGGSYYGYTF; DNA: TGTGCCAGCAGCTTAGGAGGGAGTTACTATGGCTACACCTTC
V: TRBV2; J: TRBJ2-7; size: few; D: -; CDR3: CASSEGKQYF; DNA: TGTGCCAGCAGTGAGGGGAAGCAGTACTTC
V: TRBV20-1; J: TRBJ1-1; size: -; D: TRBD1; CDR3: CSASPRTGNTEAFF; DNA: TGCAGTGCTAGCCCGAGGACAGGGAACACTGAAGCTTTCTTT
V: TRBV28; J: TRBJ1-2; size: -; D: TRBD1; CDR3: CASIPPGQTNRYTF; DNA: TGTGCCAGCATCCCGCCGGGACAGACCAACCGCTACACCTTC
V: TRBV10-2; J: TRBJ1-2; size: many; D: -; CDR3: CASSESEGLEYGYTF; DNA: TGCGCCAGCAGTGAGTCGGAGGGATTGGAGTATGGCTACACCTTC
V: TRBV9; J: TRBJ2-7; size: -; D: -; CDR3: CARDFKGRGFYEQYF; DNA: TGTGCCAGGGATTTTAAGGGCAGGGGCTTCTACGAGCAGTACTTC
V: TRBV28; J: TRBJ2-7; size: -; D: TRBD2; CDR3: CASSPPGLSSYEQYF; DNA: TGTGCCAGCAGTCCCCCGGGACTATCCTCCTACGAGCAGTACTTC
V: TRBV28; J: TRBJ2-3; size: many; D: -; CDR3: CASSPPAVRLTDTQYF; DNA: TGTGCCAGCAGTCCCCCCGCTGTTAGACTCACAGATACGCAGTATTTT
V: TRBV29-1; J: TRBJ2-5; size: -; D: -; CDR3: CSAVANQETQYF; DNA: TGCAGCGCAGTAGCCAACCAAGAGACCCAGTACTTC
V: TRBV19; J: TRBJ2-2; size: -; D: TRBD2; CDR3: CASNREAGELFF; DNA: TGTGCCTCCAATCGGGAGGCCGGGGAGCTGTTTTTT
V: TRBV10-2; J: TRBJ1-2; size: many; D: TRBD1; CDR3: CASRLTGEDNYGYTF; DNA: TGCGCCAGCAGACTGACAGGGGAGGATAACTATGGCTACACCTTC